The 30 T cell receptor beta chains below were found in one sample sequenced in a study of blood T cell repertoires in COVID-19. Using immunoSEQ multiplex PCR, the repertoire was profiled, and TCRdb retains in-frame clones only, with some absent. In the table there are some 290,000 clones, roughly nine tenths of which are singletons. Sample: peripheral blood. These receptors were collected from a woman in her 30s with COVID-19, enrolled during active disease.

The chain carries TRBV27 and TRBJ2-1; D gene unclear. The CDR3 is 14 amino acids. The germline V gene has CDR1 MNHEY and CDR2 SMNVEV (reference sequence). Deletions cut 5 bases from V and 5 bases from J, with 13 bases between. CDR3 DNA sequence: TGTGCCAGCAGTCCATCCCCAGGCCACAATGAGCAGTTCTTC. It codes for CASSPSPGHNEQFF.

The V and J genes are TRBV3-1 (or the pseudogene TRBV3-2) and TRBJ1-2; D possibly corresponds to TRBD1 (6 bases). This CDR3 is 19 amino acids long. Between the trimmed V and J ends, which lost 4 bases and 6 bases, there was a span of 30 bases. Germline CDR1 LGHDT, CDR2 YNNKEL (reference sequence). CDR3 sequence reads: CASSPVLGRTDTYRDGYTF. DNA of the CDR3: TGTGCCAGCAGCCCCGTATTGGGAAGGACAGATACGTATCGCGATGGCTACACCTTC.

The genes are TRBV4-1 and TRBJ2-7; D is ambiguous. V lost 1 base to trimming and J lost 2 bases, with 6 bases between them. CDR1 and CDR2 from the germline V gene are MGHRA and YSYEKL. This CDR3 has 13 amino acids. The CDR3 DNA sequence: TGCGCCAGCAGCCAAGGACTTCCCTACGAGCAGTACTTC. Encoded protein: CASSQGLPYEQYF.

The chain is built from TRBV27 and TRBJ2-3, with D hard to call. There are 13 residues in the CDR3. CDR1 MNHEY and CDR2 SMNVEV come from the germline V gene (reference sequence). Trimming stripped 1 base from V and 6 bases from J, with 8 bases between. Here the CDR3 reads CASSLFLTDTQYF. CDR3 in DNA: TGTGCCAGCAGTTTATTCCTAACCGATACGCAGTATTTT.

This clone was seen a few times. The V and J genes are TRBV18 and TRBJ2-1; TRBD1 agrees at 9 bases. The CDR3 runs 14 residues. V lost 3 bases to trimming and J lost 7 bases; unmatched junction nucleotides: 4. Germline V gene lookup returns CDR1 KGHSH and CDR2 LQKENI. In DNA form, the CDR3 reads TGTGCCAGCTCACCCGGGACAGGGACTAATGAGCAGTTCTTC. Residues: CASSPGTGTNEQFF.

The J gene is TRBJ1-5, the V gene TRBV7-9, with 10 bases fitting TRBD1. The CDR3 has 15 amino acids. V shed 5 bases, J shed 6 bases, and the junction held 7 bases outside the gene matches. CDR1 and CDR2 (germline): SEHNR, FQNEAQ (reference sequence). In nucleotides, the CDR3 is TGTGCCAGCAGCCCCCTGACAGGGGGCCTTCAGCCCCAGCATTTT. Its protein is CASSPLTGGLQPQHF. The full variable domain, rest sourced from reference TRBV7-9 and TRBJ1-5, is DTGVSQNPRHKITKRGQNVTFRCDPISEHNRLYWYRQTLGQGPEFLTYFQNEAQLEKSRLLSDRFSAERPKGSFSTLEIQRTEQGDSAMYLCASSPLTGGLQPQHFGDGTRLSIL.

The chain employs TRBV11-2 and TRBJ2-3; D not resolved. Germline-derived CDR1 and CDR2 are SGHAT and FQNNGV. Trimming stripped 2 bases from V and 0 bases from J, with 18 bases between. The CDR3 has 18 residues. The CDR3 DNA reads as TGTGCCAGCAGCTTAAACAAACAGAACAATCCTAGCACAGATACGCAGTATTTT. As protein: CASSLNKQNNPSTDTQYF.

The rearrangement links TRBV5-8 to TRBJ2-1, with 9 bases identical to TRBD1. After removal of 3 bases from V and 8 bases from J, the junction contained 0 bases not matched to a gene. Germline V lookup: CDR1 SGHTS, CDR2 YDEGEE. The CDR3 length is 12 residues. The CDR3 DNA reads as TGTGCCAGCAGCTGGACAGGGGATGAGCAGTTCTTC. Amino acids: CASSWTGDEQFF.

V is TRBV12-3 or TRBV12-4 and J is TRBJ2-2; no reliable D call. With 8 bases removed from V and 3 bases from J, the gap between germline ends came to 7 bases. The CDR3 has 12 amino acids. This chain's CDR3 is CASFLYTGELFF. DNA for the CDR3: TGTGCCAGCTTTCTCTACACCGGGGAGCTGTTTTTT.

This chain uses TRBV5-6 with TRBJ1-2; 8 nucleotides align to TRBD1. The length of the CDR3 is 14 residues. CDR1 SGHDT and CDR2 YYEEEE come from the germline V gene. With V trimmed by 1 base and J by 7 bases, 6 bases remained unmatched. The CDR3 region is CASSLPLQGGGYTF. As DNA, the CDR3 is TGTGCCAGCAGCTTGCCATTACAGGGGGGTGGCTACACCTTC. Supplemented by reference TRBV5-6 and TRBJ1-2, the full variable domain reads DAGVTQSPTHLIKTRGQQVTLRCSPKSGHDTVSWYQQALGQGPQFIFQYYEEEERQRGNFPDRFSGHQFPNYSSELNVNALLLGDSALYLCASSLPLQGGGYTFGSGTRLTVV.

The chain joins TRBV28 to TRBJ2-7; 10 bases align to TRBD1. V trimming: 6 bases; J trimming: 5 bases; junction bases outside the gene matches: 10. Germline lookup yields CDR1 MDHEN and CDR2 SYDVKM. This CDR3 comprises 15 residues. The CDR3 DNA follows: TGTGCCAGCAGGAAGCCCGGGACAGGGGTCCACGAGCAGTACTTC. Translated: CASRKPGTGVHEQYF.

CDR3 in DNA: TGTGCCAGCAGTTATTCTGGACAGGGAGGGAATCAGCCCCAGCATTTT. It specifies CASSYSGQGGNQPQHF. The rearrangement joins TRBV28 to TRBJ1-5; TRBD1 matches 8 bases. The CDR3 sequence is 16 residues long. V shed 4 bases and J 4 bases; nucleotides not matched to a gene: 9. Germline V gene lookup returns CDR1 MDHEN and CDR2 SYDVKM. The variable domain in full, with the rest retrieved from reference TRBV28 and TRBJ1-5, is DVKVTQSSRYLVKRTGEKVFLECVQDMDHENMFWYRQDPGLGLRLIYFSYDVKMKEKGDIPEGYSVSREKKERFSLILESASTNQTSMYLCASSYSGQGGNQPQHFGDGTRLSIL.

This rearrangement joins TRBV4-1 to TRBJ1-6, with 10 bases identical to TRBD1. Trimming removed 3 bases from V and 10 bases from J; junction bases left unmatched: 6. Germline CDR1 reads MGHRA; CDR2 reads YSYEKL. The CDR3 loop spans 15 amino acids. CDR3 loop: CASSQGGQGYSPLHF. Written as DNA, the CDR3 is TGCGCCAGCAGCCAGGGGGGACAGGGGTACTCACCCCTCCACTTT.

V usage is TRBV27 and J usage is TRBJ2-3; D perhaps matches TRBD2 (5 bases). This CDR3 is 14 amino acids long. Trimming took 6 bases from V and 1 from J, leaving 11 bases between them. Germline assignment: CDR1 MNHEY and CDR2 SMNVEV (reference sequence). Here the CDR3 reads CASRLRVGTDTQYF. The CDR3 nucleotides are TGTGCCAGCAGACTGAGGGTTGGCACAGATACGCAGTATTTT.

V gene TRBV14 combines with J gene TRBJ2-5, with TRBD2 identical over 7 bases. Germline values: CDR1 SGHDN, CDR2 FVKESK. V lost 5 bases and J lost 0; bases outside the gene matches: 6. The CDR3 has 15 amino acids. DNA of the CDR3: TGTGCCAGCAGCTTTATCGGGGGGTACCAAGAGACCCAGTACTTC. Its translation is CASSFIGGYQETQYF.

The chain is built from TRBV2 and TRBJ2-5, with a possible D match to TRBD1 (5 bases). The V and J ends lost 5 bases and 5 bases respectively, with 6 bases between them. Germline V gene data show CDR1 as SNHLY and CDR2 as FYNNEI. The CDR3 sequence is 11 residues long. The CDR3 nucleotides are TGTGCCAGCAGTCCAGGGGAGACCCAGTACTTC. As protein: CASSPGETQYF.

The V gene is TRBV2, the J gene TRBJ2-5, with 9 bases aligning to TRBD2. V lost 4 bases to trimming and J lost 1 base; unmatched junction nucleotides: 1. CDR3 length equals 14 residues. Germline CDR1 SNHLY, CDR2 FYNNEI. The CDR3 protein is CASSGTSVQETQYF. CDR3 in DNA: TGTGCCAGCAGTGGGACTAGCGTCCAAGAGACCCAGTACTTC.

The genes are TRBV5-4 and TRBJ2-2, with D possibly matching TRBD2 (6 bases). Per the germline V gene, CDR1 is SGHNT and CDR2 is YYREEE (reference sequence). V dropped 4 bases and J dropped 7 bases, with 20 bases sitting between them. The CDR3 extends over 16 amino acids. The CDR3 here is CASSPGFRGAGGELFF. CDR3 in DNA: TGTGCCAGCAGCCCCGGGTTCCGGGGAGCGGGCGGGGAGCTGTTTTTT. Full variable domain (rest looked up from reference TRBV5-4 and TRBJ2-2): ETGVTQSPTHLIKTRGQQVTLRCSSQSGHNTVSWYQQALGQGPQFIFQYYREEENGRGNFPPRFSGLQFPNYSSELNVNALELDDSALYLCASSPGFRGAGGELFFGEGSRLTVL.

The rearrangement joins TRBV21-1 to TRBJ1-1; the table calls TRBD1, which could not be checked here. TRBV21-1 is given as a pseudogene. The CDR3 length is 14 residues. CDR3 in amino acids: CASSNRVGNTEAFF. CDR3 DNA: TGTGCCAGCAGCAACAGGGTAGGGAACACTGAAGCTTTCTTT.

V is TRBV7-6 and J is TRBJ2-7; TRBD1 matches at 9 bases. CDR3 length equals 15 residues. Trimming removed 3 bases from V and 4 bases from J; junction bases left unmatched: 7. CDR1 is SGHVS and CDR2 is FNYEAQ in the germline V gene. CDR3 bases: TGTGCCAGCAGCTTGGGATTACAGGGGGCATACGAGCAGTACTTC. As protein: CASSLGLQGAYEQYF.

The chain uses TRBV28 and TRBJ1-5; D call uncertain. This CDR3 spans 13 amino acids. In germline, CDR1 is MDHEN, CDR2 SYDVKM. The V end lost 5 bases, the J end lost 5 bases, and 10 bases lay between the germline ends. The CDR3 region is CASSAAGYQPQHF. The DNA for the CDR3 is TGTGCCAGCAGTGCGGCGGGCTATCAGCCCCAGCATTTT.

The chain joins TRBV7-9 to TRBJ1-1; D ambiguous. This CDR3 region has 14 residues. V was shortened by 4 bases and J by 4 bases, with 13 bases between the two germline ends. Germline CDR1 SEHNR, CDR2 FQNEAQ (reference sequence). The CDR3 loop reads CASSSHGIGTEAFF. DNA for the CDR3: TGTGCCAGCAGCTCCCACGGGATTGGCACTGAAGCTTTCTTT.

The V and J genes are TRBV19 and TRBJ2-2; 7 nucleotides match TRBD1. V was clipped by 7 bases and J by 8 bases; unmatched bases: 19. The CDR3 spans 17 residues. Germline V gives CDR1 LNHDA, CDR2 SQIVND (reference sequence). CDR3 region: CASIIAGTAMVGGELFF. CDR3 DNA: TGTGCCAGTATTATCGCCGGGACAGCGATGGTTGGAGGGGAGCTGTTTTTT.

The gene calls are TRBV6-5 and TRBJ1-2; the D gene is possibly TRBD1 (6 bases). Trimming removed 6 bases from V and 7 bases from J, with 18 bases in between. The germline gives CDR1 MNHEY, CDR2 SVGAGI. CDR3 length: 14 residues. The CDR3, as DNA: TGTGCCAGCAGGCCACAGGGAAATGGGGGTGGCTACACCTTC. As protein: CASRPQGNGGGYTF.

The J gene is TRBJ2-1, the V gene TRBV7-2; the match to TRBD2 covers 8 bases. In germline, CDR1 is SGHTA, CDR2 FQGNSA. CDR3 length equals 17 residues. V trimming: 4 bases; J trimming: 4 bases; junction bases outside the gene matches: 12. The CDR3: CASSSPLRGGSYNEQFF. CDR3 bases: TGTGCCAGCAGCTCTCCCCTTCGGGGGGGATCATACAATGAGCAGTTCTTC.

The gene calls are TRBV5-1 and TRBJ2-7; the D gene is possibly TRBD2 (6 bases). V gave up 0 bases and J gave up 6 bases, with 19 bases separating them. The V gene's germline CDR1 is SGHRS and CDR2 YFSETQ. The CDR3 totals 16 residues. In DNA form, the CDR3 reads TGCGCCAGCAGCTTGGCCCTGGGAGGTTCCGGGAGCGAGCAGTACTTC. It is translated as CASSLALGGSGSEQYF.

The J gene is TRBJ2-7, the V gene TRBV10-3; 9 bases are a match to TRBD2. Germline loops: CDR1 ENHRY, CDR2 SYGVKD. V shed 6 bases, J shed 1 base, and the junction held 7 bases outside the gene matches. This CDR3 is 15 amino acids long. CDR3 in DNA: TGTGCCATCAGGAGTAGCGGGGGTGCTTCCTACGAGCAGTACTTC. Translating gives CAIRSSGGASYEQYF.

The table lists this clone with a few counts. The chain uses TRBV6-5 and TRBJ2-7; D not certain. This CDR3 has 10 amino acids. Trimming took off 6 bases at V and 3 bases at J, with 3 bases between the two ends. Per the germline V gene, CDR1 is MNHEY and CDR2 is SVGAGI. CDR3 bases: TGTGCCAGCAGCCGCTACGAGCAGTACTTC. Its translation: CASSRYEQYF.

J is TRBJ2-6 and V is TRBV5-1, with D tentatively TRBD1 (6 bases). The germline CDR1 and CDR2 sequences are SGHRS and YFSETQ. V was clipped by 4 bases and J by 0 bases, with 17 bases between them. This CDR3 spans 18 amino acids. The CDR3 region is CASSHRQEEYSGANVLTF. The CDR3 bases are TGCGCCAGCAGCCACCGACAGGAGGAATACTCTGGGGCCAACGTCCTGACTTTC.

This clone was recorded once. The chain employs TRBV19 and TRBJ2-7; D unclear. The V gene lost 5 bases and the J gene lost 2 bases, with 13 bases spanning the gap. The CDR3 extends over 14 amino acids. Germline CDR1 is LNHDA and CDR2 is SQIVND (reference sequence). The CDR3 sequence: CASSFPGKAYEQYF. The CDR3 bases are TGTGCCAGTAGTTTTCCTGGCAAAGCCTACGAGCAGTACTTC.